This TCR beta chain originates from a study of early T cells in non-severe SARS-CoV-2 infection. Germline V lookup: CDR1 SGHRS, CDR2 YFSETQ. The junction had 8 bases not matched to a gene; V was cut back by 4 bases and J by 3 bases. This CDR3 has 16 amino acids. This clonotype was counted between two and nine times. Attached unique molecular identifiers marked individual cDNA molecules. TCRdb re-called the 5' RACE reads with MiXCR, one entry per CDR3 protein. The sample has 45,000 to 60,000 distinct CDR3 sequences; less than 9.5% are singletons. The clonotype originates from an adult who was a healthcare worker with PCR-confirmed SARS-CoV-2 infection or an uninfected control (not recorded which). The sequenced sample consisted of whole blood. V and J are TRBV5-1 and TRBJ2-2; 8 nucleotides align to TRBD1. The chain's CDR3 is CASSELQGAHTGELFF. Written as DNA, the CDR3 is TGCGCCAGCAGCGAATTGCAGGGGGCGCACACCGGGGAGCTGTTTTTT.